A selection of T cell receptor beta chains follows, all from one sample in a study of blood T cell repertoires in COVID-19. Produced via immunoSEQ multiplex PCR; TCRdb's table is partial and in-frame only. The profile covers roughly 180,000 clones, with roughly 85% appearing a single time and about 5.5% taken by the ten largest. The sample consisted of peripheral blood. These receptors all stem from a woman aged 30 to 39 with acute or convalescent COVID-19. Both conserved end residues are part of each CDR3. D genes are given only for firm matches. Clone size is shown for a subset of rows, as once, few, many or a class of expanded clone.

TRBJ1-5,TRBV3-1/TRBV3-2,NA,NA,CASSQVAGQPQHF,TGTGCCAGCAGCCAAGTCGCGGGGCAGCCCCAGCATTTT
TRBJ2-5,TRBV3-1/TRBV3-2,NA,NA,CASSQEGRKETQYF,TGTGCCAGCAGCCAAGAGGGCAGGAAAGAGACCCAGTACTTC
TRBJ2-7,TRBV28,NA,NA,CAIQRGRGYEQYF,TGTGCCATCCAACGCGGCCGGGGCTACGAGCAGTACTTC
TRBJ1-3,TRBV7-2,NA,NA,CASEQGSPGNTIYF,TGTGCCAGCGAGCAGGGATCTCCTGGAAACACCATATATTTT
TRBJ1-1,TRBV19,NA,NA,CASKSRHLNTEAFF,TGTGCCAGTAAGAGTCGACACCTGAACACTGAAGCTTTCTTT
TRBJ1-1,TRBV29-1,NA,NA,CSVQGSLTEAFF,TGCAGCGTACAAGGGAGTCTCACTGAAGCTTTCTTT
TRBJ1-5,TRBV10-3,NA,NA,CAISEGGGGQPQHF,TGTGCCATCAGCGAGGGAGGCGGCGGTCAGCCCCAGCATTTT
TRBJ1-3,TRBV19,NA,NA,CASSTLTGAGNTIYF,TGTGCCAGTAGTACCTTGACAGGTGCTGGAAACACCATATATTTT
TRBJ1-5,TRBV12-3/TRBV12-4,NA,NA,CASRDRLNQPQHF,TGTGCCAGCAGGGACAGACTCAATCAGCCCCAGCATTTT
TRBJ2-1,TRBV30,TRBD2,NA,CAWSVVRAGVGYEQFF,TGTGCCTGGAGTGTTGTTCGTGCGGGAGTAGGATATGAGCAGTTCTTC
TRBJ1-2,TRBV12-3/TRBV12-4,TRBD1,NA,CASSPLDRGYTF,TGTGCCAGCAGTCCCCTGGACAGGGGCTACACCTTC
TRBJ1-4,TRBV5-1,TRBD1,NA,CASSLSGTGSDRLFF,TGCGCCAGCAGCTTGTCTGGGACAGGGTCCGACCGACTGTTTTTT
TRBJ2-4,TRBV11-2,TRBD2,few,CASSLGVLAELAKNIQYF,TGTGCCAGCAGCTTAGGCGTACTAGCGGAGCTAGCCAAAAACATTCAGTACTTC
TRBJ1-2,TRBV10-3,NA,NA,CAIRGPKFPNYGYTF,TGTGCCATAAGGGGCCCCAAATTCCCTAACTATGGCTACACCTTC
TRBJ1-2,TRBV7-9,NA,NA,CASSLDGSPGYGYTF,TGTGCCAGCAGCTTAGATGGGTCCCCAGGCTATGGCTACACCTTC
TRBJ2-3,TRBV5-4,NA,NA,CASSLQQRTDTQYF,TGTGCCAGCAGCTTGCAACAGCGCACAGATACGCAGTATTTT
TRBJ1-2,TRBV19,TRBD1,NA,CASSIGPQGASGYTF,TGTGCCAGTAGTATCGGACCTCAGGGGGCCTCAGGCTACACCTTC
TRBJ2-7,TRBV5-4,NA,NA,CASSPADRLEQYF,TGTGCCAGCAGCCCCGCTGACAGGCTCGAGCAGTACTTC
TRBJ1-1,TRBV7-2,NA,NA,CASTQGAGDTEAFF,TGTGCCAGCACCCAGGGCGCGGGGGACACTGAAGCTTTCTTT
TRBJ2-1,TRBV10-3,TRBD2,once,CAISVLAGDNNEQFF,TGTGCCATCAGTGTTTTAGCGGGAGATAACAATGAGCAGTTCTTC
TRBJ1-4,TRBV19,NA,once,CASSAGALDEKLFF,TGTGCCAGTAGTGCGGGGGCGCTCGATGAAAAACTGTTTTTT
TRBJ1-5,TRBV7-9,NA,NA,CASSSGNQPQHF,TGTGCCAGCAGCTCGGGCAATCAGCCCCAGCATTTT
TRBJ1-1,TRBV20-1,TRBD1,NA,CSASGTGFEAFF,TGCAGTGCCAGTGGGACAGGTTTTGAAGCTTTCTTT
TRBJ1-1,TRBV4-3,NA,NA,CASSQGTGYGTEAFF,TGCGCCAGCAGCCAAGGTACAGGGTACGGCACTGAAGCTTTCTTT
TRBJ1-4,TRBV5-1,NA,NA,CASSLLAAGEKLFF,TGCGCCAGCAGCTTGTTGGCGGCGGGTGAAAAACTGTTTTTT
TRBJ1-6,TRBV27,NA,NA,CASSLSRGYNSPLHF,TGTGCCAGCAGTTTATCCCGGGGGTATAATTCACCCCTCCACTTT
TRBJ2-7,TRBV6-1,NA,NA,CASSEGLAYYEQYF,TGTGCCAGCAGTGAAGGCCTAGCTTACTACGAGCAGTACTTC
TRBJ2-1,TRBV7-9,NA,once,CASRTVGGLGSYNEQFF,TGTGCCAGCAGGACGGTGGGGGGTCTTGGCTCCTACAATGAGCAGTTCTTC
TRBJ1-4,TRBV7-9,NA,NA,CASSLGQGLEKLFF,TGTGCCAGCAGCCTTGGGCAGGGTTTAGAAAAACTGTTTTTT
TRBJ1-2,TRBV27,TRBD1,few,CASSLQGAGGYTF,TGTGCCAGCAGTTTACAGGGGGCGGGTGGCTACACCTTC
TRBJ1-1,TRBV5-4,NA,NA,CASSLVGRAEAFF,TGTGCCAGCAGCTTGGTGGGCCGTGCTGAAGCTTTCTTT
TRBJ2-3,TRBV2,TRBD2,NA,CASSEGTSPPPTDTQYF,TGTGCCAGCAGTGAAGGGACTAGCCCCCCTCCGACAGATACGCAGTATTTT
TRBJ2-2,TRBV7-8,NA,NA,CASSGSGQGGGELFF,TGTGCCAGCAGCGGAAGCGGTCAGGGGGGCGGGGAGCTGTTTTTT
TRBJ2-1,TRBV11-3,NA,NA,CASSLSVGGSYNEQFF,TGTGCCAGCAGCTTGAGTGTGGGGGGCTCCTACAATGAGCAGTTCTTC
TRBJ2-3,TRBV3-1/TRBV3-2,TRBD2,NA,CASSLNSGAADTQYF,TGTGCCAGCAGCCTTAATAGCGGGGCGGCAGATACGCAGTATTTT
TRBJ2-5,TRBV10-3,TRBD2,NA,CAISDPMRGAQETQYF,TGTGCCATCAGTGACCCCATGCGGGGGGCCCAAGAGACCCAGTACTTC
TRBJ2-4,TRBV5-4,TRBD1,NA,CASSLLAGGNIQYF,TGTGCCAGCAGCTTATTGGCAGGGGGAAACATTCAGTACTTC
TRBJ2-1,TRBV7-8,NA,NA,CASSLGGRAQFF,TGTGCCAGCAGCTTAGGCGGCAGGGCGCAGTTCTTC
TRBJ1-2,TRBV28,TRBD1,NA,CASTPTGFYGYTF,TGTGCCAGCACCCCGACAGGGTTCTATGGCTACACCTTC
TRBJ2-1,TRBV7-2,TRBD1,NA,CASSSRDRGTNEQFF,TGTGCCAGCAGCTCCCGGGACAGGGGAACCAATGAGCAGTTCTTC
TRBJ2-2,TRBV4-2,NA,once,CASSQAVGVGTGELFF,TGTGCCAGCAGCCAGGCCGTTGGAGTTGGCACCGGGGAGCTGTTTTTT
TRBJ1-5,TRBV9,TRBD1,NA,CASSAADRSNQPQHF,TGTGCCAGCAGCGCTGCGGACAGGAGCAATCAGCCCCAGCATTTT